These T cell receptor beta chains were read from a single sample in a study of T cells after yellow fever vaccination. TCRdb processed the 5' RACE reads anew with MiXCR; each CDR3 protein has one entry. The repertoire consists of 400,000 or so distinct CDR3 sequences, with around 6.5% occurring once and the leading ten covering approximately 15%. The specimen comprised PBMCs, sampled 5 days after the yellow fever booster vaccination. The source is a young man who received the YFV17D yellow fever vaccine. The CDR3 runs from the conserved cysteine through the conserved F or W. The D gene is left open where the match is weak. Size values are once, few and many counts, or a class for expanded clones, and some rows have none.

TRBV4-3	TRBJ2-1	TRBD1	.	TGCGCCAGCAGCCATAGGACAGGTGAGAATGAGCAGTTCTTC	CASSHRTGENEQFF
TRBV4-2	TRBJ2-1	.	many	TGTGCCAGCAGCCAAGCCTCAAAAGACGGGCAGTTCTTC	CASSQASKDGQFF
TRBV29-1	TRBJ2-1	.	many	TGCAGCGTTGAGGGAGGATACAATGAGCAGTTCTTC	CSVEGGYNEQFF
TRBV5-1	TRBJ2-1	TRBD2	many	TGCGCCAGCAGCCCGGACTCCGGACTAGCGGGAGTTGAGCAGTTCTTC	CASSPDSGLAGVEQFF
TRBV5-4	TRBJ2-3	.	.	TGTGCCAGCAAAAATCGGGGGCTTACAGATACGCAGTATTTT	CASKNRGLTDTQYF
TRBV5-1	TRBJ2-7	.	many	TGCGCCAGCAGCTTGGAACCTAGTCCCTACGAGCAGTACTTC	CASSLEPSPYEQYF
TRBV6-1	TRBJ1-2	.	few	TGTGCCAGCAGTGATGGACGGATGCTCTATGGCTACACCTTC	CASSDGRMLYGYTF
TRBV14	TRBJ1-6	.	many	TGTGCCAGCAGGGAGGGGCTCTATAATTCACCCCTCCACTTT	CASREGLYNSPLHF
TRBV6-5	TRBJ2-1	TRBD2	.	TGTGCCAGCAGTTACGGGGGGGGGGTTGCGGGATCAGATAATGAGCAGTTCTTC	CASSYGGGVAGSDNEQFF
TRBV7-2	TRBJ1-1	.	.	TGTGCCAGCAGCTTAGCGCGATATACGAACACTGAAGCTTTCTTT	CASSLARYTNTEAFF
TRBV5-4	TRBJ2-3	TRBD2	.	TGTGCCAGCAGCTTGGAGACTAGCGGGAGCCAGAATACGCAGTATTTT	CASSLETSGSQNTQYF
TRBV4-3	TRBJ1-5	.	few	TGCGCCAGCAGCCAGAGCGACTCGTACCGACAGCCCCAGCATTTT	CASSQSDSYRQPQHF
TRBV4-2	TRBJ1-1	.	many	TGTGCCAGCAGCCAAAGTACTACTGAAGCTTTCTTT	CASSQSTTEAFF
TRBV7-2	TRBJ2-2	.	.	TGTGCCAGCAGCCCCAGGGAAGAGGGGGAGCTGTTTTTT	CASSPREEGELFF
TRBV20-1	TRBJ1-1	TRBD1	many	TGCAGTGCAAGTTCGACAGGGGATTTCACTGAAGCTTTCTTT	CSASSTGDFTEAFF
TRBV7-2	TRBJ1-1	.	.	TGTGCCAGCAGCTCCCCCAAGGACAGACCAAACACTGAAGCTTTCTTT	CASSSPKDRPNTEAFF
TRBV11-2	TRBJ2-1	.	.	TGTGCCAGCAGCTTAGTGTCCCATCCTGGCAGTGAGCAGTTCTTC	CASSLVSHPGSEQFF
TRBV11-2	TRBJ2-3	TRBD2	.	TGTGCCAGCAGCTTAGACCCCCTAGCAGCGGGGGATACGCAGTATTTT	CASSLDPLAAGDTQYF
TRBV12-3/TRBV12-4	TRBJ1-4	.	few	TGTGCCAGCAGTCCCGCGGGGAGCGGAAAACTGTTTTTT	CASSPAGSGKLFF
TRBV5-1	TRBJ2-5	TRBD2	few	TGCGCCAGCAGCTTGGGATACCAAGCGGGAATTCGGGAGACCCAGTACTTC	CASSLGYQAGIRETQYF
TRBV5-1	TRBJ2-7	TRBD2	many	TGCGCCAGCAGCCGACTAGAGCGGGAGGCGGACTACGAGCAGTACTTC	CASSRLEREADYEQYF
TRBV5-8	TRBJ1-1	.	many	TGTGCCAGCAGCTTCGACAGGCGGCCTGCTTTCTTT	CASSFDRRPAFF
TRBV7-2	TRBJ1-1	.	many	TGTGCCAGCAGCTTAGGTCCGGTGAACACTGAAGCTTTCTTT	CASSLGPVNTEAFF
TRBV21-1	TRBJ2-1	.	.	TGTGCCAGCAACAAGAGGGAGCGGGAGGGGGCTGAGCAGTTCTTC	CASNKREREGAEQFF
TRBV5-4	TRBJ2-7	TRBD2	.	TGTGCCAGCAGCTTCGATTTGCGGCTCGGTGACCAGCGGGATTTCTCTAGCGAGCAGTACTTC	CASSFDLRLGDQRDFSSEQYF
TRBV12-3/TRBV12-4	TRBJ1-5	.	few	TGTGCCAGCATCCTAGGGGGTGTGAGCAATCAGCCCCAGCATTTT	CASILGGVSNQPQHF
TRBV29-1	TRBJ1-1	.	.	TGCAGCTTTAGGACGGGCGCGAACACTGAAGCTTTCTTT	CSFRTGANTEAFF
TRBV29-1	TRBJ2-1	TRBD2	few	TGCAGCGTTTCTCGAGGACTAGCGGGAGTGGGTGAGCAGTTCTTC	CSVSRGLAGVGEQFF
TRBV19	TRBJ1-6	.	.	TGTGCCAGTAAGGTATTAGGCAATTCACCCCTCCACTTT	CASKVLGNSPLHF
TRBV27	TRBJ2-3	.	few	TGTGCCAGCAGTGCGCCGGGACCCAAGGCGGACTCAGATACGCAGTATTTT	CASSAPGPKADSDTQYF
TRBV24-1	TRBJ2-1	.	few	TGTGCCACCAGTCAGGACAGGGGTAGGGTAGCGGGAGCCCGCGTTTACAATGAGCAGTTCTTC	CATSQDRGRVAGARVYNEQFF
TRBV20-1	TRBJ2-7	TRBD1	many	TGCAGTGCTAAGCACAGGGGTCCCTACGAGCAGTACTTC	CSAKHRGPYEQYF
TRBV20-1	TRBJ2-1	.	.	TGCAGTGCGCAGGATTACAATGAGCAGTTCTTC	CSAQDYNEQFF
TRBV11-2	TRBJ2-1	TRBD2	few	TGTGCCAGCAGCGCATTAGATGTGCAGCGGGAGCTCATCTATGAGCAGTTCTTC	CASSALDVQRELIYEQFF
TRBV5-8	TRBJ2-1	.	many	TGTGCCAGCAGCTTGGGGGTTACGGGCCTGGGTATTGAGCAGTTCTTC	CASSLGVTGLGIEQFF
TRBV20-1	TRBJ2-7	.	few	TGCAGTGGGGGAGCTAGCGTATACGAGCAGTACTTC	CSGGASVYEQYF
TRBV6-1	TRBJ2-7	TRBD2	.	TGTGCCAGCAGAAGGGAGGGGTATTCCTACGAGCAGTACTTC	CASRREGYSYEQYF
TRBV29-1	TRBJ2-1	TRBD2	.	TGCAGCGTTGATGGGGGGGAGTTTAATGAGCAGTTCTTC	CSVDGGEFNEQFF
TRBV20-1	TRBJ2-1	TRBD2	many	TGCAGTGCTACGGGGGGACTAGTCGCAACCATTAGCTCCTACAATGAGCAGTTCTTC	CSATGGLVATISSYNEQFF
TRBV11-2	TRBJ2-2	TRBD2	few	TGTGCCAGCAGCTTAGTTGTGACTAGCGGGAGGGCGAACACCGGGGAGCTGTTTTTT	CASSLVVTSGRANTGELFF
TRBV7-2	TRBJ2-2	TRBD2	few	TGTGCCAGCAGCTTGACTAGCGGGGGGAACACCGGGGAGCTGTTTTTT	CASSLTSGGNTGELFF
TRBV5-6	TRBJ2-1	TRBD2	many	TGTGCCAGCAGTCCCGGAGTAGCGGGAGTTTATGAGCAGTTCTTC	CASSPGVAGVYEQFF
TRBV29-1	TRBJ2-1	.	many	TGCAGCGGGGGTCCGCCGGGACTCATCGATGGTAGCTCCTACAATGAGCAGTTCTTC	CSGGPPGLIDGSSYNEQFF
TRBV4-3	TRBJ2-7	TRBD1	.	TGCGCCAGCAGCCAAATTGGGGAGACAGGGGAAGCCTACGAGCAGTACTTC	CASSQIGETGEAYEQYF